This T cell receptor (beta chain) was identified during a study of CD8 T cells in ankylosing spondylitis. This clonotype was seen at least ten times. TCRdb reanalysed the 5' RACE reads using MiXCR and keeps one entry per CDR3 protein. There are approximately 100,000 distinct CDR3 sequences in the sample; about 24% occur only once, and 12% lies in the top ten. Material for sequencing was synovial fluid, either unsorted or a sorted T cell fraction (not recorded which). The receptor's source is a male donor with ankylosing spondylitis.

The chain's CDR3 is CASSFRTEINEQFF. The CDR3 DNA is TGTGCCAGCAGTTTTAGGACGGAGATTAATGAGCAGTTCTTC. This chain joins TRBV12-3 or TRBV12-4 and TRBJ2-1; no clear D gene. The CDR3 sequence is 14 residues long. V shed 3 bases and J shed 7 bases, with 13 bases lying between them.